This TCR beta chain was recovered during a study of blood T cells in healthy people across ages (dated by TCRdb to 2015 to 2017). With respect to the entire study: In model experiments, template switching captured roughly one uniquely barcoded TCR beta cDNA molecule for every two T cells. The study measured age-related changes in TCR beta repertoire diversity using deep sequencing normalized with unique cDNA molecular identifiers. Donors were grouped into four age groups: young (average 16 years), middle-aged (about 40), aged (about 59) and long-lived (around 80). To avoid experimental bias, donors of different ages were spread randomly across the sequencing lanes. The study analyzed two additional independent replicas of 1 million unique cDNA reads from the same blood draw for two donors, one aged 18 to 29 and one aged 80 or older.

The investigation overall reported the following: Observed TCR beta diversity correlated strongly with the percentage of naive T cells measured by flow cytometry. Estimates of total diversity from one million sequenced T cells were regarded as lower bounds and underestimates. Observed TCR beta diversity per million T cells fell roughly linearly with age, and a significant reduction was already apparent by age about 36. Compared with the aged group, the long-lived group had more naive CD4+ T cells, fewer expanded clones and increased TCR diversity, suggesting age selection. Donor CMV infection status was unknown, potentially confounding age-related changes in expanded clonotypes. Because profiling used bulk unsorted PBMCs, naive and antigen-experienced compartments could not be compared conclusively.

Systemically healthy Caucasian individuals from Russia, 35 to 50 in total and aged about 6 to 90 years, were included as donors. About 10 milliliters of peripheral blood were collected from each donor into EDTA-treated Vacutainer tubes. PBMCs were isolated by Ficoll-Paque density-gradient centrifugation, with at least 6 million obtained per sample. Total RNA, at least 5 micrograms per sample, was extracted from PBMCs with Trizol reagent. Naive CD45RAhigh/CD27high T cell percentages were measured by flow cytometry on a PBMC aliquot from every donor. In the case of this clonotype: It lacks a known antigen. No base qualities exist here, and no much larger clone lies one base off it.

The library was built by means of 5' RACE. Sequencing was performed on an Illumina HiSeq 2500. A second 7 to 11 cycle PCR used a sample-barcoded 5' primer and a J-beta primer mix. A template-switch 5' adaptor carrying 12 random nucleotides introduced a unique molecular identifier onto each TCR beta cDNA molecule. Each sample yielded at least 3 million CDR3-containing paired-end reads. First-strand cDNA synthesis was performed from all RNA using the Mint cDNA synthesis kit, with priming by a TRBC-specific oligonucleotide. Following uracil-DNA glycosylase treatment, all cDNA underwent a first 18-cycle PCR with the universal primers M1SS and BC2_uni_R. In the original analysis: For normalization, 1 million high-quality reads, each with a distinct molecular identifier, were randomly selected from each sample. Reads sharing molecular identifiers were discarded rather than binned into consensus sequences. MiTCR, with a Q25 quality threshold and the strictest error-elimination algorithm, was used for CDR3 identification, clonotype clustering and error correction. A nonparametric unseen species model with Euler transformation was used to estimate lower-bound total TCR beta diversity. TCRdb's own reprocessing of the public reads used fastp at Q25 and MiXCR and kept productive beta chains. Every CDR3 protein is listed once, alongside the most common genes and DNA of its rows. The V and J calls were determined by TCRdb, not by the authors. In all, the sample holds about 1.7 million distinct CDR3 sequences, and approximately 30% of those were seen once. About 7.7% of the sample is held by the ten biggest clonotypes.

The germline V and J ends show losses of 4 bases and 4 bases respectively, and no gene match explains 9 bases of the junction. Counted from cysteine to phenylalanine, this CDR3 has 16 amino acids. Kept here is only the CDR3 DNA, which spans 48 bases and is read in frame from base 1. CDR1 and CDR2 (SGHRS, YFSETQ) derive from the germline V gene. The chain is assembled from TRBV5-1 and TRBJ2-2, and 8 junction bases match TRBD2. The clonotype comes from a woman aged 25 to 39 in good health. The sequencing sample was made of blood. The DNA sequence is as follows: TGCGCCAGCAGCGACAGGACTAGCAGGGGCACCGGGGAGCTGTTTTTT. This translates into CASSDRTSRGTGELFF.